Detailed here is one T cell receptor beta chain. Genomic DNA was the PCR template. The TCR beta CDR3 region was amplified using 30 forward and 13 reverse primers. Via MiXCR, TCRdb re-called the multiplex PCR reads, giving one row per CDR3 protein. The sample contains some 250,000 distinct CDR3 sequences, more than 45% of which appear only once. The germline V and J ends were trimmed by 3 bases and 0 bases, with 12 bases remaining between them. CDR1 is GTSNPN, CDR2 SVGIG, per germline (reference sequence). The CDR3 consists of 14 residues. This record comes from a study of type 1 and type 2 diabetes patients.

Sequenced sample: peripheral blood mononuclear cells (PBMCs). The chain carries TRBV30 and TRBJ2-7, with TRBD1 as a possible D gene (6 bases). This TCR was sampled from a man younger than 35 with type 2 diabetes. CDR3 nucleotides: TGTGCCTGGAGCCTCCCAGGGGACTCCTACGAGCAGTACTTC. This codes for CAWSLPGDSYEQYF. Drawing the rest from reference TRBV30 and TRBJ2-7, the complete variable domain is SQTIHQWPATLVQPVGSPLSLECTVEGTSNPNLYWYRQAAGRGLQLLFYSVGIGQISSEVPQNLSASRPQDRQFILSSKKLLLSDSGFYLCAWSLPGDSYEQYFGPGTRLTVT.